This T cell receptor (beta chain) was observed in a study of shared clonotypes between healthy human individuals (dated by TCRdb to 2020 to 2021). For the wider study: The cohort comprised a couple of women and a few men aged 18 to 49 years. Per donor, three plates each were used for CD4 naive and CD4 memory, two for CD8 naive, and one for CD8 memory. To increase sequencing depth and limit assay-specific biases, different laboratories used diverse techniques to prepare libraries and sequence TCR repertoires. Leukapheresis yielded between about 0.94 and 8.9 billion PBMCs per donor. The study deeply sequenced blood TCR repertoires of about 5 healthy adults to estimate repertoire size and the extent of clonotype sharing between individuals.

Broad study findings and their caveats: Sampling was restricted to blood, and TCR repertoires in tissue are likely to differ from TCR repertoires in blood. Compared with non-shared clonotypes, clonotypes shared by all four sorted-subset donors had higher generation probabilities. Because the study included a small number of donors, the genetic and exposure-history diversity represented was limited. Naive subsets generally had larger estimated clonotype richness than memory subsets did. Rarefaction of sorted-subset datasets indicated incomplete sequencing despite the large sequencing depth. Based on pairwise subsampling, the degree of clonotype sharing among donors was expected to be affected by sequencing depth. Sharing across several donors was observed for approximately 5% of naive CD4, about 3.2% of naive CD8, about 2.3% of memory CD4, and roughly 0.4% of memory CD8 clonotypes.

The CDR3 spans 16 residues, from the cysteine through the phenylalanine. Only CDR3 DNA is held: 48 bases, read in frame from base 1. As encoded in the germline V gene, CDR1 is ENHRY while CDR2 is SYGVKD. V ends up 0 bases short and J 6 bases short, with an unmatched junction base count of 8. The donors were healthy, HIV-negative adults with no recently reported acute infections or vaccinations. Every donor was a Caucasian adult living in Nashville, Tennessee, USA. CD4+ T cells were enriched by magnetic negative selection; naive cells were then positively selected on CD45RA, and the negative fraction formed the memory subset. Blood was obtained by leukapheresis, after which PBMCs were separated by Ficoll-Histopaque density gradient centrifugation and cryopreserved in liquid nitrogen vapor phase. Analytical flow cytometry was used to check the purity and quantity of each magnetically sorted T cell population. Each sorted fraction had its genomic DNA isolated and then quantified by UV absorbance on a Nanodrop 2000c.

Using the deep immunoSEQ assay, multiplex PCR amplified TCR CDR3 regions from genomic DNA. Extracted genomic DNA from each cell subset was distributed evenly across all wells of several immunoSEQ 96-well plates, and each plate was treated as a replicate. Each replicate PCR for sorted subsets received about 210 ng genomic DNA, equal to tens of thousands of T cell genomes. Purified libraries were measured with a Qubit 3.0 fluorometer, size-checked on a Bioanalyzer 2100, and measured again with the KAPA Library Quantification kit. Every immunoSEQ 96-well plate was sequenced on a dedicated single-read 150-cycle Illumina NextSeq 550 flow cell. On the study's bioinformatics: The immunoSEQ output contained only junctional sequences without quality scores, so filtering could not match that applied to full-length reads. To assign V/J genes and CDR3, sequences were annotated using PyIR, a Python wrapper for IgBLAST v1.9, with IMGT germline references. Any read was removed if the V/J assignment was weak (E-value above 1e-6), the CDR3 was missing, or the read contained stop codons, out-of-frame junctions, or ambiguous translated residues. V3J clonotypes were defined as sequences sharing an identical inferred V gene, J gene, and CDR3 amino acid sequence. To compute the percentage overlap between repertoires, the number of shared unique clonotypes was divided by the size of the smaller repertoire. Richness of each repertoire was evaluated using RTK rarefaction, the Chao1 estimator, and Recon v2.1 estimates of unobserved clonotypes. OLGA was used to compute generation probabilities for all TCRbeta clonotypes that the gDNA method yielded from four donors. Here the immuneACCESS table is served through TCRdb, limited to in-frame sequences with V and J called. Missing clones are a known gap in these copies; in checked studies unresolved V genes cover under half, and the rest lacks a known reason. That table gives V, J and clone size, and the DNA gave D and trimming. The sample contains roughly 2 million clones, 95% of them found a single time. Of the sample, more than 0.1% falls within the top ten clones.

About this clone: Its antigen is not yet known. No per-base quality is available; no much larger clone lies one base away.

This receptor was taken from a man younger than 35 in good health. The chain links TRBV10-3 with TRBJ1-5, and TRBD1 matches 7 of the central bases. The sample comprised naive CD4+ T cells sorted from blood. The cell subset or site label, read with the paper, signifies: CD45RA+ positively selected. The nucleotides read TGTGCCATCAGTGAGTCGATTCAAACAGGGGTTCAGCCCCAGCATTTT. It translates as CAISESIQTGVQPQHF.